This entry lists 27 T cell receptor beta chains sequenced from one sample in a study of blood T cells in healthy people across ages. Combining a sample-barcoded 5' primer with a J-beta primer mix, a second PCR ran for roughly 7 to 12 cycles. TCRdb fed the 5' RACE reads into MiXCR, producing one record per CDR3 protein. The sample shows about 1.4 million distinct CDR3 sequences, 59% of them seen only once. Sequencing was done on a sample of blood. All receptors come from a man younger than 35 in good health.

This chain uses TRBV20-1 with TRBJ2-5; 11 bases line up with TRBD2. The CDR3 has 14 amino acids. Germline V lookup: CDR1 DFQATT, CDR2 SNEGSKA (reference sequence). V was pared by 3 bases and J by 4 bases, with 4 bases of the junction left unmatched. The CDR3 protein is CSASTSGSRETQYF. CDR3 in DNA: TGCAGTGCTAGTACTAGCGGGAGCAGAGAGACCCAGTACTTC.

The rearrangement links TRBV6-5 to TRBJ1-2; a weak D match, TRBD1 (6 bases). V was shortened by 0 bases and J by 8 bases, with 16 bases between the two germline ends. The germline V gene has CDR1 MNHEY and CDR2 SVGAGI. The CDR3 is made up of 15 amino acids. The CDR3 bases are TGTGCCAGCAGTTACTCGTCAGGGGCGGAAGGAGGCTACACCTTC. Translation gives CASSYSSGAEGGYTF.

The chain links TRBV7-9 to TRBJ1-2; no clear D. The germline V gene has CDR1 SEHNR and CDR2 FQNEAQ (reference sequence). This CDR3 contains 13 residues. With 5 bases removed from V and 7 bases from J, the gap between germline ends came to 14 bases. CDR3 in DNA: TGTGCCAGCAGCCCATACTACAGAGCTGGCTACACCTTC. As protein: CASSPYYRAGYTF.

The rearrangement uses TRBV3-1 and TRBJ1-2, with 7 bases identical to TRBD1. J lost 7 bases, V lost 4 bases, and 15 bases had no gene match. CDR3 size: 16 residues. Germline CDR1 is LGHDT and CDR2 is YNNKEL (reference sequence). CDR3 residues: CASSLRGEGASLGYTF. The CDR3 coding sequence is TGTGCCAGCAGCCTCCGGGGAGAGGGGGCTTCTCTTGGCTACACCTTC.

The chain couples TRBV6-2 or TRBV6-3 to TRBJ1-5; D ambiguous. Germline assignment: CDR1 MNHEY and CDR2 SVGEGT. V lost 5 bases to trimming and J lost 3 bases, with 8 bases between them. This CDR3 has 13 amino acids. CDR3 sequence reads: CASSMGTNQPQHF. The CDR3 DNA is TGTGCCAGCAGTATGGGCACCAATCAGCCCCAGCATTTT.

A few counts support this clonotype. The chain is built from TRBV3-1 and TRBJ1-2, with 9 nucleotides matching TRBD1. J lost 8 bases, V lost 0 bases, and 10 bases had no gene match. This CDR3 contains 16 residues. Germline assignment: CDR1 LGHDT and CDR2 YNNKEL (reference sequence). CDR3 DNA sequence: TGTGCCAGCAGCCAAGATGTGGGACAGGGACGGGGAGGCTACACCTTC. Amino acids: CASSQDVGQGRGGYTF.

The chain has TRBV11-2 and TRBJ2-1, with 9 bases matching TRBD2. Germline V lookup: CDR1 SGHAT, CDR2 FQNNGV. CDR3 size: 16 residues. The ends lost 8 bases at V and 5 bases at J; junction bases unmatched: 13. CDR3 amino acids: CASSYSWGLADNEQFF. Here the CDR3 DNA reads TGTGCCAGCTCATACTCATGGGGACTAGCTGACAATGAGCAGTTCTTC.

This clonotype was detected only once. One junction end disagrees with the germline gene, perhaps due to a read error. The rearrangement joins TRBV6-5 to TRBJ1-2; 7 bases fit TRBD1. This CDR3 comprises 12 residues. In germline, CDR1 is MNHEY, CDR2 SVGAGI. The CDR3 loop reads CASSPGGYGFTF. CDR3 nucleotide sequence: TGTGCCAGCTCCCCAGGGGGTTATGGCTTCACCTTC.

The CDR3, as DNA: TGCAGTGCTAGGGGACAGGGGCTTTTATTTTCCACGTTTCCCAAAAACATTCAGTACTTC. It specifies CSARGQGLLFSTFPKNIQYF. The chain recombines TRBV20-1 with TRBJ2-4; 10 nucleotides align to TRBD1. V was clipped by 3 bases and J by 2 bases; unmatched bases: 19. This CDR3 has 20 amino acids. Germline CDR1 and CDR2: DFQATT and SNEGSKA (reference sequence).

This rearrangement joins TRBV4-1 to TRBJ2-7; 12 bases line up with TRBD1. Trimming at V came to 4 bases and at J to 5 bases, leaving 3 bases not matched to a gene. The CDR3 consists of 14 residues. CDR1 is MGHRA, CDR2 YSYEKL, per germline. The CDR3 spells CASSPGTGGDEQYF. DNA for the CDR3: TGCGCCAGCAGCCCCGGGACAGGGGGCGACGAGCAGTACTTC.

The V and J genes are TRBV6-5 and TRBJ2-1, with D tentatively TRBD2 (5 bases). V was shortened by 0 bases and J by 1 base, with 16 bases between the two germline ends. The CDR3 is made up of 18 amino acids. CDR1 and CDR2 (germline): MNHEY, SVGAGI. The CDR3 protein is CASSYSRSASYSYNEQFF. For the CDR3, the DNA is TGTGCCAGCAGTTACTCGAGGTCGGCTAGCTATTCCTACAATGAGCAGTTCTTC.

The rearrangement uses TRBV4-2 and TRBJ2-1; D is unresolved. Deletions cut 1 base from V and 4 bases from J, with 11 bases between. Germline CDR1 LGHNA, CDR2 YNFKEQ. CDR3 length: 15 amino acids. The CDR3 region is CASSQVNFGYNEQFF. CDR3 bases: TGTGCCAGCAGCCAAGTCAATTTTGGATACAATGAGCAGTTCTTC.

This chain joins TRBV10-3 and TRBJ1-5; D gene uncertain. V dropped 2 bases and J dropped 2 bases, with 4 bases sitting between them. CDR1 and CDR2 (germline): ENHRY, SYGVKD. The CDR3 is 13 amino acids. The CDR3 sequence: CAISEPGNQPQHF. CDR3 sequence (DNA): TGTGCCATCAGTGAGCCAGGCAATCAGCCCCAGCATTTT.

This rearrangement joins TRBV7-9 to TRBJ2-6; tentatively, D is TRBD1 or TRBD2 (6 bases each). This CDR3 is built from 19 residues. V gave up 3 bases and J gave up 0 bases, with 18 bases separating them. CDR1 is SEHNR, CDR2 FQNEAQ, per germline (reference sequence). The CDR3 sequence: CASSFFRGRIVSGANVLTF. CDR3 nucleotides: TGTGCCAGCAGCTTCTTTCGGGGGCGCATAGTCTCTGGGGCCAACGTCCTGACTTTC.

CDR3 sequence: CASTFGQVGGNEQFF. CDR3 nucleotides: TGCGCCAGCACCTTCGGACAGGTCGGAGGGAATGAGCAGTTCTTC. The chain carries TRBV5-1 and TRBJ2-1; TRBD1 might be the D (7 bases). The CDR3 consists of 15 residues. Germline lookup yields CDR1 SGHRS and CDR2 YFSETQ. Between the trimmed V and J ends, which lost 6 bases and 7 bases, there was a span of 20 bases.

The gene calls are TRBV7-2 and TRBJ2-5; no firm D call. Germline V gene data show CDR1 as SGHTA and CDR2 as FQGNSA. Trimming took 2 bases from V and 11 from J, leaving 21 bases between them. The CDR3 contains 15 residues. CDR3: CASSLSQTRYNEQYF. DNA of the CDR3: TGTGCCAGCAGCTTAAGCCAGACACGATACAATGAGCAGTACTTC.

The gene calls are TRBV2 and TRBJ1-1, with unresolved D. With 7 bases removed from V and 2 bases from J, the gap between germline ends came to 11 bases. The CDR3 extends over 13 amino acids. Germline-derived CDR1 and CDR2 are SNHLY and FYNNEI. CDR3 nucleotide sequence: TGTGCCAGCACTAACGGTCTAAACACTGAAGCTTTCTTT. Encoded protein: CASTNGLNTEAFF.

This clonotype has a handful of counts. The chain has TRBV6-5 and TRBJ2-5; 12 bases fit TRBD2. Germline V gene sequence: CDR1 MNHEY, CDR2 SVGAGI. The CDR3 totals 18 residues. With 0 bases clipped from V and 7 bases from J, the junction kept 12 bases outside the gene matches. The CDR3 nucleotides are TGTGCCAGCAGTTACTCAAAATCGACTAGCGGGGGTCTGGCGACCCAGTACTTC. Protein product: CASSYSKSTSGGLATQYF.

The chain has TRBV4-1 and TRBJ2-3, with 13 bases aligning to TRBD2. Trimming at V came to 3 bases and at J to 5 bases, leaving 5 bases not matched to a gene. The CDR3 totals 16 residues. CDR1 and CDR2 from the germline V gene are MGHRA and YSYEKL. This CDR3 is CASSQPGLAGRDTQYF. The CDR3 DNA sequence: TGCGCCAGCAGCCAGCCGGGACTAGCGGGAAGAGATACGCAGTATTTT.

J is TRBJ2-7 and V is TRBV4-1; the match to TRBD2 covers 7 bases. This CDR3 comprises 15 residues. J was trimmed by 0 bases and V by 4 bases; bases with no gene match: 6. CDR1 MGHRA and CDR2 YSYEKL come from the germline V gene. As DNA, the CDR3 is TGCGCCAGCAGCCGAGGGCGCGGGAGCTCCTACGAGCAGTACTTC. Protein: CASSRGRGSSYEQYF.

This chain joins TRBV6-5 and TRBJ2-7; perhaps TRBD2 as D (6 bases). CDR3 length: 14 amino acids. With 6 bases removed from V and 0 bases from J, the gap between germline ends came to 12 bases. Germline V lookup: CDR1 MNHEY, CDR2 SVGAGI. The DNA of the CDR3 is TGTGCCAGCAGGTCGGGACTCTCCTCCTACGAGCAGTACTTC. Translated: CASRSGLSSYEQYF.

This clonotype has more than one count but fewer than ten. The chain joins TRBV6-2 or TRBV6-3 to TRBJ2-7; D gene uncertain. CDR1 is MNHEY, CDR2 SVGEGT, per germline. This CDR3 contains 14 residues. V lost 6 bases to trimming and J lost 0 bases, with 12 bases between them. The CDR3 protein is CASSYGLSSYEQYF. For the CDR3, the DNA is TGTGCCAGCAGCTACGGGTTAAGCTCCTACGAGCAGTACTTC.

The chain is built from TRBV20-1 and TRBJ1-2, with 8 bases that match TRBD1. The V gene's germline CDR1 is DFQATT and CDR2 SNEGSKA (reference sequence). The CDR3 has 16 residues. Trimming removed 3 bases from V and 0 bases from J; junction bases left unmatched: 9. The CDR3 here is CSASALLDRANYGYTF. CDR3 nucleotide sequence: TGCAGTGCTAGCGCACTATTGGACAGGGCTAACTATGGCTACACCTTC.

The chain employs TRBV10-3 and TRBJ2-1; a possible D gene is TRBD2 (7 bases). The CDR3 extends over 14 amino acids. V dropped 7 bases and J dropped 6 bases, with 16 bases sitting between them. Per germline, CDR1 ENHRY and CDR2 SYGVKD. The CDR3 nucleotides are TGTGCCATCAAAGAGGGGGGGCTCTCCAATGAGCAGTTCTTC. Protein product: CAIKEGGLSNEQFF.

This chain connects TRBV7-6 to TRBJ2-3; 7 bases agree with TRBD1. Germline CDR1 SGHVS, CDR2 FNYEAQ. The CDR3 is made up of 13 amino acids. Germline trimming cut 3 bases from V and 4 bases from J; bases unmatched to any gene: 1. This chain's CDR3 is CASSFTGADTQYF. The DNA of the CDR3 is TGTGCCAGCAGCTTTACAGGGGCAGATACGCAGTATTTT.

This clonotype showed up just a few times. The chain is built from TRBV10-3 and TRBJ2-3; 7 nucleotides line up with TRBD1. CDR1 and CDR2 (germline): ENHRY, SYGVKD. This CDR3 spans 15 amino acids. The V segment lost 6 bases and the J segment 1 base; nucleotides outside the gene matches: 7. The CDR3 nucleotides are TGTGCCATCAGCGGGACAGTGAAGGGCACAGATACGCAGTATTTT. It translates to CAISGTVKGTDTQYF.

The rearrangement joins TRBV3-1 to TRBJ2-7; a possible D gene is TRBD1 (5 bases). V was shortened by 1 base and J by 2 bases, with 9 bases between the two germline ends. The germline V gene encodes CDR1 LGHDT and CDR2 YNNKEL (reference sequence). This CDR3 has 14 residues. This chain's CDR3 is CASSQGARAYEQYF. Here the CDR3 DNA reads TGTGCCAGCAGCCAAGGCGCCAGGGCCTACGAGCAGTACTTC.